This entry features one T cell receptor (beta chain) sequence. The data are from a study of T cells in localized non-small cell lung cancer. Deletions cut 5 bases from V and 4 bases from J, with 14 bases between. From germline, CDR1 is SGHTA and CDR2 FQGTGA. The CDR3 extends over 14 amino acids. The assay was immunoSEQ multiplex PCR, and TCRdb's table has in-frame clones only and misses some. This sample has about 24,000 clones, with around 88% found just once. This receptor was taken from a woman aged 35-75 years with stage III lung adenocarcinoma. The rearrangement links TRBV7-3 to TRBJ2-5; possibly TRBD1 or TRBD2 for D (6 bases each). The specimen was peripheral blood mononuclear cells, collected before any cancer treatment. CDR3 in DNA: TGTGCCAGCAGCCCTTTGGGGGGCACAGAGACCCAGTACTTC. Amino acid sequence: CASSPLGGTETQYF.